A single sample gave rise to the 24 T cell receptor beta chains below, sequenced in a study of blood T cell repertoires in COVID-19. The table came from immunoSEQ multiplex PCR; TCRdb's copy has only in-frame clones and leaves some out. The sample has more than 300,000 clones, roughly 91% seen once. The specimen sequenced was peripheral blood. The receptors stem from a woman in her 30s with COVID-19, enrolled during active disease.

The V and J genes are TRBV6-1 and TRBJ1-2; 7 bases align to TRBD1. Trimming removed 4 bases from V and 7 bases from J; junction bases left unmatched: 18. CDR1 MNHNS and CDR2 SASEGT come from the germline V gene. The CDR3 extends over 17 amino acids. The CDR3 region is CASSGIRTGPVVRGYTF. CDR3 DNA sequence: TGTGCCAGCAGTGGAATAAGGACAGGTCCAGTGGTACGTGGCTACACCTTC.

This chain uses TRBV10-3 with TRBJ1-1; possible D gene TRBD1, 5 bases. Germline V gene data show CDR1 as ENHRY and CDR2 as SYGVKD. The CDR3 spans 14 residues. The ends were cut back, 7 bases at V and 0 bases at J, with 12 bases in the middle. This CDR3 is CAIKSREVNTEAFF. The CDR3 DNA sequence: TGTGCCATCAAATCCAGGGAGGTGAACACTGAAGCTTTCTTT.

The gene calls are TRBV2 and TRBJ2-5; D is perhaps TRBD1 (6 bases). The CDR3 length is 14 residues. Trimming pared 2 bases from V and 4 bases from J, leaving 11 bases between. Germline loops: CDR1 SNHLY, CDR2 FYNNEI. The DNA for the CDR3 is TGTGCCAGCAGTGAAAACAGGGCAGGAGAGACCCAGTACTTC. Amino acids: CASSENRAGETQYF.

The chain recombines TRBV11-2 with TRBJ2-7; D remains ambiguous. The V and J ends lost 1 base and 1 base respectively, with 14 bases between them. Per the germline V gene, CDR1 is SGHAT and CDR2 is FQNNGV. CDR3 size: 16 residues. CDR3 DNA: TGTGCCAGCAGCTTAGGGTTGGGCGATCCTTCCTACGAGCAGTACGTC. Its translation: CASSLGLGDPSYEQYV.

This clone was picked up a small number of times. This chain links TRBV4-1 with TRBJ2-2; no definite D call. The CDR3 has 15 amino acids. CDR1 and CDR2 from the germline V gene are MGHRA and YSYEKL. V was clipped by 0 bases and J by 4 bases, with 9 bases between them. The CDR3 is CASSQELGSTGELFF. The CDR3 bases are TGCGCCAGCAGCCAAGAACTGGGCAGCACCGGGGAGCTGTTTTTT.

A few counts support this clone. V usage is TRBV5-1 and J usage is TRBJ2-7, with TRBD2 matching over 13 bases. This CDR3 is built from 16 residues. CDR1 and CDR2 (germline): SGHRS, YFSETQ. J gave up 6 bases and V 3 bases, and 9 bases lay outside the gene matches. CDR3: CASSSQWTSGGGEQYF. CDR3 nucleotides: TGCGCCAGCAGCTCCCAGTGGACTAGCGGGGGAGGCGAGCAGTACTTC.

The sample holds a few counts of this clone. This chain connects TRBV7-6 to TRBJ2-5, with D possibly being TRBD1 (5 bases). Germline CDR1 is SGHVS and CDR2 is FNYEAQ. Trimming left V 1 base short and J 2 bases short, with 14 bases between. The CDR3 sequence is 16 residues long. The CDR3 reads CASSLGRQIRQETQYF. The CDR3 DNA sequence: TGTGCCAGCAGCTTAGGAAGACAGATTCGGCAAGAGACCCAGTACTTC.

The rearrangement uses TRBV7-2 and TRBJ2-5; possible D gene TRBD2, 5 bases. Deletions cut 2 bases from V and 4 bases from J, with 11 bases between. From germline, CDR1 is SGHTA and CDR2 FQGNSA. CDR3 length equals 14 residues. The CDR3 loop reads CASSLKYEGETQYF. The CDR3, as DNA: TGTGCCAGCAGCTTAAAGTATGAGGGAGAGACCCAGTACTTC.

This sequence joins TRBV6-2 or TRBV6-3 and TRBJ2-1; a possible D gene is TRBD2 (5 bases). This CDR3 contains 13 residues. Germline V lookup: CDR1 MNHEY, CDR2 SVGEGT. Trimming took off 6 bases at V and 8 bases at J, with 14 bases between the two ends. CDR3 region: CASSPAPGDEQFF. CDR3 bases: TGTGCCAGCAGCCCAGCGCCCGGGGATGAGCAGTTCTTC.

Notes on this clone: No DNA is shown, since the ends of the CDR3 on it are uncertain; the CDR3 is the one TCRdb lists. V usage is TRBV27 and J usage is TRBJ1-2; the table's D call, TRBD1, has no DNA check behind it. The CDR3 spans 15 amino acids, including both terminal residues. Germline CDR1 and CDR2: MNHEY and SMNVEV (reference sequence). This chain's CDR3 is CASSSSGQLNYGYTF.

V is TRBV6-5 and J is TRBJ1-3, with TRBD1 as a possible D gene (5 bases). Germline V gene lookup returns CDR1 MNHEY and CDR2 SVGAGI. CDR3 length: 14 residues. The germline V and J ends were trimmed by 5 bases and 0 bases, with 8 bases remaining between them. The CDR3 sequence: CASSTGGSGNTIYF. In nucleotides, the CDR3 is TGTGCCAGCAGTACAGGTGGCTCTGGAAACACCATATATTTT.

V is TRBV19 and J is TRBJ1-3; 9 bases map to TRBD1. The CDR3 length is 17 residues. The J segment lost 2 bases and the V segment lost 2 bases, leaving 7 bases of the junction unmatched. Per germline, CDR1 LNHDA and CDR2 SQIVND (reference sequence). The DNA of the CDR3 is TGTGCCAGTAGTATACGCCCGGACAGGGGAACTGGAAACACCATATATTTT. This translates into CASSIRPDRGTGNTIYF.

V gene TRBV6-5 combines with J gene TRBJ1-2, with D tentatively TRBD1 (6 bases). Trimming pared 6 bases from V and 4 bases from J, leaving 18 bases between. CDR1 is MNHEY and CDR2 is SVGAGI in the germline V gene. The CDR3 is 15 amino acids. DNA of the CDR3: TGTGCCAGCAGCTTAACCGACAGGTTTACCTATGGCTACACCTTC. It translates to CASSLTDRFTYGYTF.

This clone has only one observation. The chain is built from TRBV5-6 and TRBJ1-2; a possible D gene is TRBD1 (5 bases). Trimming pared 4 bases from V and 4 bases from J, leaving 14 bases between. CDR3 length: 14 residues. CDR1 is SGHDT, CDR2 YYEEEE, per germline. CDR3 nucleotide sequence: TGTGCCAGCAGCGAGGAGGGGAGCGGCTATGGCTACACCTTC. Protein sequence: CASSEEGSGYGYTF.

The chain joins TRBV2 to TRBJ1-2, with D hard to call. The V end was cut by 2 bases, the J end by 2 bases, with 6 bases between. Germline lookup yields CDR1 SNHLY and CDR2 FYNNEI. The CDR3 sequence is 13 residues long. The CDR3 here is CASSERRNYGYTF. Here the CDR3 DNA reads TGTGCCAGCAGTGAACGGCGGAACTATGGCTACACCTTC.

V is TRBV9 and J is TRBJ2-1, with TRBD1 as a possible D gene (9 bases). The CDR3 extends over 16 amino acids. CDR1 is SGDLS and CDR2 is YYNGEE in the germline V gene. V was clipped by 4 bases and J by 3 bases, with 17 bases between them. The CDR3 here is CASSPGGTGFYNEQFF. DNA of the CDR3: TGTGCCAGCAGCCCGGGGGGGACAGGGTTCTACAATGAGCAGTTCTTC.

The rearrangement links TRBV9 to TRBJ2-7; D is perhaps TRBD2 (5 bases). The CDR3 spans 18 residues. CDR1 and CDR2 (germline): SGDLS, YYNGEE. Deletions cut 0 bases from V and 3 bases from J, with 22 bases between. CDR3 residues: CASSVGLSWPVSGYEQYF. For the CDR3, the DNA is TGTGCCAGCAGCGTAGGGTTGTCGTGGCCGGTCAGCGGCTACGAGCAGTACTTC.

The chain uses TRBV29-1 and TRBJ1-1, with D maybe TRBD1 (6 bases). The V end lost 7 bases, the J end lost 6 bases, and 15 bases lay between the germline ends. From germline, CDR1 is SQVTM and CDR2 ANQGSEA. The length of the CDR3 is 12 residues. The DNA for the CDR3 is TGCAGCGCCGCCTGGGCAGGGGCTGAAGCTTTCTTT. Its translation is CSAAWAGAEAFF.

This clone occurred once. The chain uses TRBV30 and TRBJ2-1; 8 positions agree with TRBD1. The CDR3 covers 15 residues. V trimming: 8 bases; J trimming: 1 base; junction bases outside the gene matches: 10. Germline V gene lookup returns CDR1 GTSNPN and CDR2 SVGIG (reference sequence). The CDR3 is CAGDQTGVSYNEQFF. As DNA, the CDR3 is TGTGCCGGAGACCAGACAGGGGTTTCCTACAATGAGCAGTTCTTC.

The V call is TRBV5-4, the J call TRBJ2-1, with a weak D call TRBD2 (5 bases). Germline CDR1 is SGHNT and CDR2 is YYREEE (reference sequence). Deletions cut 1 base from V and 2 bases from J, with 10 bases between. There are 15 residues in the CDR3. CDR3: CASSLRGSTYNEQFF. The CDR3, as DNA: TGTGCCAGCAGCTTGCGAGGGTCTACCTACAATGAGCAGTTCTTC.

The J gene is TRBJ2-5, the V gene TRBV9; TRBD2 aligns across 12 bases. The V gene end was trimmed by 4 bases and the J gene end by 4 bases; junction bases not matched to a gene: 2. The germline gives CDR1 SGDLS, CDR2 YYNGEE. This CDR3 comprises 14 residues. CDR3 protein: CASSRTSGVETQYF. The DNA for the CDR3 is TGTGCCAGCAGCCGGACTAGCGGGGTAGAGACCCAGTACTTC.

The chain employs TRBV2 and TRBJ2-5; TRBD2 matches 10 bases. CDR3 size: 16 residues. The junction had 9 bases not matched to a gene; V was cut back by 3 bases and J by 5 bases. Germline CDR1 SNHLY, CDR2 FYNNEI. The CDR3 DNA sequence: TGTGCCAGCAGTGAGCGTAGCGGGGGGATTGGCGAGACCCAGTACTTC. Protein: CASSERSGGIGETQYF.

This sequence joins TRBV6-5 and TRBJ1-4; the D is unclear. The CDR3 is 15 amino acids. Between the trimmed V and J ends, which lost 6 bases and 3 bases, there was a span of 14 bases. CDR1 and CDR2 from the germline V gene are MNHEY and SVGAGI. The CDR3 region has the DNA TGTGCCAGCAGGTCCCGAGGGCTGCCTAATGAAAAACTGTTTTTT. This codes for CASRSRGLPNEKLFF.

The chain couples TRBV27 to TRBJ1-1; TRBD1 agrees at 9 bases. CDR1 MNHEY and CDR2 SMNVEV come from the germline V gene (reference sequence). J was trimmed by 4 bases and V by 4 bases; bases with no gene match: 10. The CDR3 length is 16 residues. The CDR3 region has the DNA TGTGCCAGCAGTTCACCCCTGGGACAGGGCACCACTGAAGCTTTCTTT. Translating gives CASSSPLGQGTTEAFF.